The source of this TCR beta chain is a study of identical twins (dated by TCRdb to the mid-2010s). About the study as a whole: TCR alpha and beta repertoires from monozygotic twins, unrelated adults of various ages and cord blood were deep-sequenced to test whether fetal clonotypes persist. To rule out contamination, the twin experiments were replicated at different times with different library preparation protocols.

Ends trimmed: V by 0 bases, J by 3 bases; bases unmatched to a gene: 5. CDR3 length: 16 amino acids, cysteine to phenylalanine. Just the 48-base CDR3 DNA is kept, in frame starting at base 1. As encoded in the germline V gene (reference sequence), CDR1 is SGHKS while CDR2 is YYEKEE. Library preparation employed 5' RACE. The instrument given in TCRdb is Illumina HiSeq 2000. A universal primer binding site was introduced by template switching, and a unique molecular identifier was present in the final cDNA, enabling accurate counting of TCR cDNA molecules. Specific primers in the conserved constant-segment region were used to synthesize first-strand cDNA for TCR alpha and beta chains. To control for contamination, every cDNA library was double barcoded, receiving both a SMART-Mk sample barcode and Illumina barcodes. Two successive PCR steps introduced TruSeq adapter sequences along with Illumina sample barcodes. The Illumina HiSeq platform was used with custom primers to sequence TCR alpha and beta cDNA libraries. As for the original processing: Raw reads were processed with MiGEC to extract unique molecular identifiers, and MiXCR was used to determine CDR3 positions. Recombination models were inferred per individual with the repgenHMM and IGoR tools using an EM algorithm. Shared clonotype analysis was performed with the tcR package in R, normalizing sharing by the product of cloneset sizes. Out-of-frame nonproductive sequences were analyzed to study raw recombination free of thymic and clonal selection effects. TCRdb reanalyzed the raw reads on its own, using fastp at Q25 for trimming and MiXCR for clone calling, and kept in-frame beta chains. Here each entry gathers all rows of one CDR3 protein and keeps the most common genes and DNA. The V and J calls and clone size come from TCRdb's table, not from the authors' own analysis. This sample gives approximately 220,000 distinct CDR3 sequences in total; more than 6.5% of them show up just once. Jointly, the top ten make up about 1.8% of the sample.

Every donor in the study was a healthy Caucasian. The twin cohort comprised three pairs of female monozygotic twins, all aged roughly 18 to 29 years. Miltenyi CD45RO+ enrichment and human naive T-cell isolation kits were used to isolate memory (CD45RO+) and naive T cells from PBMC. What the authors observed across the whole study: Compared with coincidental sharing between unrelated individuals, an excess of low generation-probability sequences was observed among out-of-frame TCR alpha sequences shared between twins. Invariant T cells such as MAIT and iNKT could partly confound zero-insertion analyses, though diverse VJ usage argued against this for most clonotypes. In monozygotic twins, recombination models systematically underestimated out-of-frame TCR alpha sharing, but the models matched the sharing seen between unrelated individuals. A weaker excess of twin sharing was found in beta out-of-frame sequences because the signal-to-noise ratio was lowered by fewer shared sequences. Fewer insertions were carried by abundant cord blood beta clonotypes, a similar but weaker trend appeared in young adult naive repertoires, and no such trend appeared in memory repertoires. Because the same donors could not be followed over many years, conclusions were based on cross-sectional statistical analysis.

This clonotype was detected a few times. Which antigen it targets is not known. Base qualities are not provided; no much larger clone lies one nucleotide away. This sample was shared with a second study, whose subject was yellow fever vaccine responses in identical twins. The second publication reports: The T cell response to vaccination in identical twins was reported by the authors to appear partly convergent and partly personalized. The study precisely tracked vaccine-responding T cell clones in identical twins.

The sequence is built from TRBV5-5 and TRBJ1-4; 7 bases in between match TRBD1. Material: memory (CD45RO+) T cells sorted from blood. Explained via the paper, the cell subset or site label denotes: CD45RO+ enriched T cells. The receptor comes from a woman between 18 and 29 years old in good health. The CDR3 reads as follows: CASSLEAGGANEKLFF. The DNA sequence follows: TGTGCCAGCAGCTTGGAGGCAGGGGGTGCTAATGAAAAACTGTTTTTT.